These 16 T cell receptor beta chains originate from one sample sequenced in a study of blood T cell repertoires in COVID-19. Generated by immunoSEQ multiplex PCR, the TCRdb table keeps only in-frame clones and is missing some. This sample has roughly 61,000 clones, with 70% to 90% found just once. Sequenced sample: peripheral blood. The receptors come from a man in his forties with active COVID-19.

This clone was counted once. The V call is TRBV19, the J call TRBJ1-1, with 9 bases identical to TRBD1. With 5 bases clipped from V and 1 base from J, the junction kept 2 bases outside the gene matches. This CDR3 is 14 amino acids long. In germline, CDR1 is LNHDA, CDR2 SQIVND (reference sequence). The CDR3 DNA sequence: TGTGCCAGTAGTTCGGGACAGGGGAACACTGAAGCTTTCTTT. Protein product: CASSSGQGNTEAFF.

V is TRBV20-1 and J is TRBJ1-2; 8 bases agree with TRBD1. Germline CDR1 DFQATT, CDR2 SNEGSKA (reference sequence). The CDR3 is made up of 13 amino acids. Unmatched junction bases numbered 3, after V lost 3 bases and J lost 3 bases. CDR3: CSASQGADYGYTF. Written as DNA, the CDR3 is TGCAGTGCTAGTCAGGGGGCAGACTATGGCTACACCTTC.

This clone was seen once. The chain joins TRBV11-3 to TRBJ2-3; TRBD2 matches 8 bases. J was trimmed by 4 bases and V by 5 bases; bases with no gene match: 8. Germline V gives CDR1 SGHNT, CDR2 YENEEA. This CDR3 is 15 amino acids long. CDR3 DNA sequence: TGTGCCAGCAGCACTCGGGAGGGCCGCGCAGATACGCAGTATTTT. It specifies CASSTREGRADTQYF.

This chain connects TRBV10-3 to TRBJ1-2, with D hard to call. V was cut by 10 bases and J by 5 bases, with 11 bases left in between. The germline gives CDR1 ENHRY, CDR2 SYGVKD. This CDR3 region has 11 residues. The CDR3 sequence is CATGAPYGYTF. DNA for the CDR3: TGTGCCACCGGAGCCCCTTATGGCTACACCTTC.

This sequence joins TRBV14 and TRBJ2-7, with D possibly being TRBD1 (5 bases). Trimming stripped 0 bases from V and 9 bases from J, with 12 bases between. This CDR3 spans 13 amino acids. Germline V CDR1 and CDR2: SGHDN, FVKESK. The CDR3 sequence is CASSQDRALRQYF. CDR3 in DNA: TGTGCCAGCAGCCAAGACAGGGCGTTGCGGCAGTACTTC.

The rearrangement joins TRBV5-1 to TRBJ2-7; possibly TRBD2 for D (5 bases). Trimming left V 0 bases short and J 2 bases short, with 12 bases between. There are 15 residues in the CDR3. Germline V gives CDR1 SGHRS, CDR2 YFSETQ. CDR3 coding DNA: TGCGCCAGCAGCTTGGAGTCAGGAGGTGCCTACGAGCAGTACTTC. Its protein is CASSLESGGAYEQYF.

The J gene is TRBJ1-2, the V gene TRBV12-3 or TRBV12-4; weak D call: TRBD1 (5 bases). Trimming shortened V by 3 bases and J by 8 bases, and 10 bases separated the two germline ends. This CDR3 region has 12 residues. The CDR3 region has the DNA TGTGCCAGCAGTTTCACAAGGGGAGGCTACACCTTC. Its translation: CASSFTRGGYTF.

The rearrangement joins TRBV7-3 to TRBJ2-1; 12 nucleotides line up with TRBD2. The CDR3 has 17 amino acids. CDR1 SGHTA and CDR2 FQGTGA come from the germline V gene. V lost 1 base, J lost 3 bases, and 4 bases stayed unmatched. In DNA, the CDR3 is TGTGCCAGCAGCTTAAGCCTAGCGGGAGGGCTCTACAATGAGCAGTTCTTC. This codes for CASSLSLAGGLYNEQFF.

This chain links TRBV30 with TRBJ2-3; D is ambiguous. The V end lost 2 bases, the J end lost 3 bases, and 12 bases lay between the germline ends. This CDR3 has 14 residues. The germline V gene has CDR1 GTSNPN and CDR2 SVGIG (reference sequence). As DNA, the CDR3 is TGTGCCTGGAGTCCATGGAGTGTTACAGATACGCAGTATTTT. Its protein product is CAWSPWSVTDTQYF.

This clone was picked up one time. The CDR3 DNA sequence: TGTGCCAGCAGTTTACAGGGGAACTATGGCTACACCTTC. Amino acid sequence: CASSLQGNYGYTF. The rearrangement uses TRBV12-3 or TRBV12-4 and TRBJ1-2; maybe TRBD1 (6 bases). Trimming removed 2 bases from V and 2 bases from J, with 6 bases in between. The CDR3 is 13 amino acids.

J is TRBJ1-1 and V is TRBV28, with TRBD1 identical over 7 bases. This CDR3 region has 11 residues. Germline lookup yields CDR1 MDHEN and CDR2 SYDVKM. The V segment lost 7 bases and the J segment 6 bases; nucleotides outside the gene matches: 2. The CDR3 here is CASNDRAEAFF. The DNA of the CDR3 is TGTGCCAGCAACGACAGGGCTGAAGCTTTCTTT.

The rearrangement links TRBV27 to TRBJ1-1; tentatively, D is TRBD1 (6 bases). The CDR3 covers 14 residues. Germline V gene lookup returns CDR1 MNHEY and CDR2 SMNVEV (reference sequence). V was shortened by 6 bases and J by 3 bases, with 14 bases between the two germline ends. CDR3 sequence reads: CASRQQGRDTEAFF. CDR3 nucleotides: TGTGCCAGCAGGCAACAGGGTCGAGACACTGAAGCTTTCTTT.

As concerns this clone: The junction shows a germline mismatch at one end, possibly a read error. The rearrangement joins TRBV4-2 to TRBJ2-3; maybe TRBD2 (6 bases). The CDR3 totals 17 residues. Germline lookup yields CDR1 LGHNA and CDR2 YNFKEQ. The CDR3 DNA is TGTGCCAGCAGCCAAGATAAATGGGAGGCTGACGCAGATTCGCAGTATTTT. It codes for CASSQDKWEADADSQYF.

The chain combines TRBV3-1 (or the pseudogene TRBV3-2) with TRBJ1-1; no clear D gene. Germline V gene sequence: CDR1 LGHDT, CDR2 YNNKEL (reference sequence). The CDR3 runs 12 residues. Trimming shortened V by 0 bases and J by 6 bases, and 5 bases separated the two germline ends. The CDR3 protein is CASSQDVAEAFF. In nucleotides, the CDR3 is TGTGCCAGCAGCCAAGACGTTGCTGAAGCTTTCTTT.

This rearrangement joins TRBV4-1 to TRBJ1-2, with TRBD1 as a possible D gene (6 bases). Germline-derived CDR1 and CDR2 are MGHRA and YSYEKL. The length of the CDR3 is 14 residues. V dropped 4 bases and J dropped 3 bases, with 12 bases sitting between them. CDR3 protein: CASSPLDRDYGYTF. For the CDR3, the DNA is TGCGCCAGCAGCCCGCTGGACAGAGACTATGGCTACACCTTC.

Points on this clone: One end of the junction fails to match germline, which may point to a read error. The chain has TRBV24-1 and TRBJ2-1; D perhaps matches TRBD2 (5 bases). The CDR3 is 14 amino acids. Germline CDR1 is KGHDR and CDR2 is SFDVKD. This CDR3 is CATSEGSSYNEQLF. In nucleotides, the CDR3 is TGTGCCACCAGTGAAGGGAGCTCCTACAATGAGCAGCTCTTC.